A single sample gave rise to the 9 T cell receptor beta chains below, sequenced in a study of T cells in Graves' hyperthyroidism and ophthalmopathy. The CDR3 regions of TCR beta were amplified from RNA transcripts. HTBI primers drove first-round RT-PCR of the TCR CDR3. Via MiXCR, TCRdb re-called the multiplex PCR reads, giving one row per CDR3 protein. The top ten clones hold around 32% of a sample with hundreds of thousands of distinct CDR3 sequences, under 45% of them seen once. The source material was blood. Receptors originate from a woman in her thirties or forties with Graves' hyperthyroidism.

This clonotype was observed a single time. Just one base apart from a much larger clone, this may be a read error. This CDR3 is CATKNDGNYGYTF. CDR3 coding DNA: TGTGCCACCAAAAATGACGGTAACTATGGCTACACCTTC. The chain links TRBV19 to TRBJ1-2; D remains ambiguous. Germline V gene sequence: CDR1 LNHDA, CDR2 SQIVND (reference sequence). This CDR3 is 13 amino acids long. Trimming took off 10 bases at V and 1 base at J, with 13 bases between the two ends.

The V and J genes are TRBV6-1 and TRBJ1-1; no firm D call. The CDR3 has 13 amino acids. Deletions cut 7 bases from V and 10 bases from J, with 19 bases between. Per the germline V gene, CDR1 is MNHNS and CDR2 is SASEGT. The CDR3 region is CASMGPPGRGAFF. As DNA, the CDR3 is TGTGCCAGCATGGGCCCCCCAGGTCGGGGAGCTTTCTTT.

The J gene is TRBJ2-7, the V gene TRBV11-2, with D unresolved. CDR1 SGHAT and CDR2 FQNNGV come from the germline V gene. The CDR3 is 13 amino acids. Trimming cost V 5 bases and J 3 bases, with 11 bases left between them. Here the CDR3 reads CASSMAVNYEQYF. The DNA of the CDR3 is TGTGCCAGCAGCATGGCCGTGAACTACGAGCAGTACTTC.

The J gene is TRBJ1-1, the V gene TRBV30, with D tentatively TRBD1 (6 bases). This CDR3 is built from 13 residues. The V gene's germline CDR1 is GTSNPN and CDR2 SVGIG (reference sequence). V was shortened by 5 bases and J by 4 bases, with 14 bases between the two germline ends. CDR3 coding DNA: TGTGCCTGGGCCCAGGGGCATGGCACTGAAGCTTTCTTT. Amino acids: CAWAQGHGTEAFF.

With respect to this clonotype: This CDR3 fails to terminate in the conserved phenylalanine or tryptophan, so it likely reflects a read error. Because the CDR3's place on the DNA is in doubt, the DNA is left out and the CDR3 is given as listed by TCRdb. CDR3 amino acids: CASSQTMGG. The V gene is TRBV7-3, the J gene TRBJ2-7; TRBD1 is taken as the D call from the table, unchecked against the DNA. Including both end residues, the CDR3 is 9 amino acids long. Germline assignment: CDR1 SGHTA and CDR2 FQGTGA.

Here the CDR3 DNA reads TGTGCCAGCAGCTTAGAGGGACAGGGAACTGGAAACACCTTC. Translated, it gives CASSLEGQGTGNTF. J is TRBJ1-2 and V is TRBV11-2; 9 bases fit TRBD1. This CDR3 is 14 amino acids long. V was pared by 0 bases and J by 12 bases, with 8 bases of the junction left unmatched. The V gene's germline CDR1 is SGHAT and CDR2 FQNNGV.

This clonotype was counted between two and nine times. The rearrangement links TRBV4-1 to TRBJ2-7; 7 bases line up with TRBD2. This CDR3 is built from 14 residues. Germline assignment: CDR1 MGHRA and CDR2 YSYEKL. The trim removed 3 bases at V and 6 bases at J, leaving 8 bases unmatched. CDR3 sequence reads: CASSQGGSHPEQYF. The CDR3 DNA follows: TGCGCCAGCAGCCAGGGCGGGAGCCACCCCGAGCAGTACTTC.

This clonotype occurred many times. The J gene is TRBJ1-2, the V gene TRBV15, with D unclear. Germline CDR1 LNHNV, CDR2 YYDKDF (reference sequence). The CDR3 is made up of 15 amino acids. The germline V and J ends were trimmed by 9 bases and 4 bases, with 21 bases remaining between them. CDR3 region: CATDRTRRRSYGYTF. The CDR3 nucleotides read TGTGCCACGGACCGGACGCGGCGCCGGAGCTATGGCTACACCTTC.

This clonotype was observed many times. The chain couples TRBV10-1 to TRBJ2-7, with TRBD1 matching 7 bases. V trimming: 8 bases; J trimming: 6 bases; junction bases outside the gene matches: 13. The CDR3 sequence is 14 residues long. Germline lookup yields CDR1 WNHNN and CDR2 SYGVQD (reference sequence). CDR3: CASSPTGFFSEQYF. In DNA form, the CDR3 reads TGCGCCAGCTCGCCGACAGGGTTTTTTTCCGAGCAGTACTTC.